What follows is one T cell receptor (beta chain) and its context. Its antigen is not identified. The entry originates in a study of T-cell memory formation after mild COVID-19. Study in general: TCR clusters were mostly donor specific. Study-wide findings and caveats: Day 37-peaking second-wave clones had unconfirmed SARS-CoV-2 specificity. Contracting clones from day 15 to 85 had balanced CD4/CD8; later expanders favoured CD4+.

TCRdb ran MiXCR on the 5' RACE reads and lists one entry per CDR3 protein. In the table there are hundreds of thousands of distinct CDR3 sequences, under 30% of which are singletons. The ends were cut back, 0 bases at V and 3 bases at J, with 12 bases in the middle. This CDR3 is 15 amino acids long. Per the germline V gene, CDR1 is LGHNA and CDR2 is YSLEER. The TCR sequence derives from an adult woman who had mild COVID-19 (a few samples of this study predate the infection). Cell type and time point are not known. The sample consisted of PBMCs or a T cell subset sorted from them (not recorded which). V is TRBV4-3 and J is TRBJ2-7; D is perhaps TRBD1 (6 bases). For the CDR3, the DNA is TGCGCCAGCAGCCAAGATCAAACAGGGTTCTACGAGCAGTACTTC. It translates to CASSQDQTGFYEQYF.